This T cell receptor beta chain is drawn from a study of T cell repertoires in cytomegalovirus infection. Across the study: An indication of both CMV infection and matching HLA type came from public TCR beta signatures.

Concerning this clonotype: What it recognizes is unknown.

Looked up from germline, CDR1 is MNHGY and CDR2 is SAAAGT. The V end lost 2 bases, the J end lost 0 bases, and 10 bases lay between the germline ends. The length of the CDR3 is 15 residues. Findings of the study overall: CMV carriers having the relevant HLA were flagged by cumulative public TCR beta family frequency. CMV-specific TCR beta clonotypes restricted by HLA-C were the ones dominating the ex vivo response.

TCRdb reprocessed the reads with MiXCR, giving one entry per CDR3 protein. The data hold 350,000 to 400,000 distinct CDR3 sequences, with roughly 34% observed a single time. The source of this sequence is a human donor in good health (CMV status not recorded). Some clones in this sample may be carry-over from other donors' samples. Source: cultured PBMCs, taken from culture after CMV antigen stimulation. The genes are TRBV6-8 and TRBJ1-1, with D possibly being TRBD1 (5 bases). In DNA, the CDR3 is TGTGCCAGCAGTTACGGGGGGGGGATGAACACTGAAGCTTTCTTT. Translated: CASSYGGGMNTEAFF.